The rows below give T cell receptor beta chains drawn from one sample of a study of shared clonotypes between healthy human individuals. The protocol was immunoSEQ multiplex PCR, while the TCRdb copy is restricted to in-frame clones and leaves out a portion. The sample lists 2 million to 2.5 million clones; over 90% were seen once. The source material was naive CD4+ T cells from PBMCs. These receptors came from a man younger than 30 in good health. Some clones in this sample may be carry-over from other donors' samples. Both conserved end residues are part of each CDR3. Each record gives: J gene, D gene, clone size, V gene, CDR3 length, CDR3 protein, CDR3 DNA. A D gene is named only where the DNA matches it firmly. Expanded clones are given a class, and other clones once, few, many or no size at all.

>TRBJ2-7|-|-|TRBV18|13
CASSPLSDGEQYF
TGTGCCAGCTCACCACTTTCCGACGGCGAGCAGTACTTC
>TRBJ1-2|-|-|TRBV6-5|14
CASSYSGRNYGYTF
TGTGCCAGCAGTTACTCCGGGAGAAACTATGGCTACACCTTC
>TRBJ2-5|-|-|TRBV28|15
CASTSHRGGRETQYF
TGTGCCAGCACATCACACAGGGGTGGGAGGGAGACCCAGTACTTC
>TRBJ2-1|TRBD1|-|TRBV10-3|14
CATKEGTGDNEQFF
TGTGCCACGAAAGAAGGGACAGGAGACAATGAGCAGTTCTTC
>TRBJ2-5|-|-|TRBV6-5|15
CASSPPYRGQETQYF
TGTGCCAGCAGTCCCCCGTACCGGGGCCAAGAGACCCAGTACTTC
>TRBJ2-1|TRBD1|-|TRBV6-4|13
CASAGQGAGEQFF
TGTGCCAGCGCCGGACAGGGGGCTGGTGAGCAGTTCTTC
>TRBJ2-5|-|-|TRBV10-3|14
CAISFRGPQETQYF
TGTGCCATCAGTTTTCGAGGTCCCCAAGAGACCCAGTACTTC
>TRBJ1-1|-|-|TRBV7-2|14
CASSLGPPNTEAFF
TGTGCCAGCAGCTTGGGACCGCCGAACACTGAAGCTTTCTTT
>TRBJ2-5|TRBD2|-|TRBV11-3|13
CASSSLAEETQYF
TGTGCCAGCAGCTCACTAGCGGAAGAGACCCAGTACTTC
>TRBJ2-7|TRBD1|-|TRBV6-5|15
CASSPTGQGSYEQYF
TGTGCCAGCAGTCCTACGGGACAGGGCTCCTACGAGCAGTACTTC
>TRBJ2-5|TRBD1|-|TRBV6-5|15
CASSSTGGPWETQYF
TGTGCCAGCAGTTCAACAGGGGGACCGTGGGAGACCCAGTACTTC
>TRBJ1-1|TRBD1|-|TRBV10-2|14
CASTRQGANTEAFF
TGCGCCAGCACCAGACAGGGGGCGAACACTGAAGCTTTCTTT
>TRBJ2-2|-|-|TRBV28|14
CASSPRVLTGELFF
TGTGCCAGCAGTCCCCGGGTACTCACCGGGGAGCTGTTTTTT
>TRBJ2-5|-|-|TRBV19|14
CATSRQLLQETQYF
TGTGCCACCTCCCGACAGCTACTCCAAGAGACCCAGTACTTC
>TRBJ2-3|-|-|TRBV27|15
CASSPMTGPKRTQYF
TGTGCCAGCAGTCCCATGACGGGGCCAAAGCGAACGCAGTATTTT
>TRBJ2-3|-|few|TRBV4-2|14
CASSQGTSTDTQYF
TGTGCCAGCAGCCAAGGGACTAGCACAGATACGCAGTATTTT
>TRBJ2-7|-|-|TRBV28|14
CASSLLSGAWQQYF
TGTGCCAGCAGTTTACTATCTGGGGCCTGGCAGCAGTACTTC
>TRBJ2-1|TRBD2|once|TRBV5-1|14
CASSGSGSRWEQFF
TGCGCCAGCAGCGGTAGCGGGAGCAGATGGGAGCAGTTCTTC
>TRBJ1-4|TRBD1|-|TRBV7-9|16
CASSFATGVKGEKLFF
TGTGCCAGCAGCTTTGCGACAGGGGTAAAGGGTGAAAAACTGTTTTTT
>TRBJ2-1|TRBD2|-|TRBV5-6|16
CASSLVASGRSNEQFF
TGTGCCAGCAGCTTGGTCGCCAGCGGGAGGTCTAATGAGCAGTTCTTC
>TRBJ1-5|-|-|TRBV7-2|14
CASGLQGGNQPQHF
TGTGCCAGCGGACTACAGGGAGGCAATCAGCCCCAGCATTTT
>TRBJ2-1|-|-|TRBV11-2|14
CASSLAGVGNEQFF
TGTGCCAGCAGCTTAGCGGGAGTGGGTAATGAGCAGTTCTTC
>TRBJ2-7|-|-|TRBV7-2|13
CASSFARTGEQYF
TGTGCCAGCAGCTTTGCTAGGACTGGGGAGCAGTACTTC
>TRBJ2-7|-|-|TRBV11-3|14
CASSLGGASYEQYF
TGTGCCAGCAGCCTGGGGGGGGCGTCCTACGAGCAGTACTTC
>TRBJ2-1|-|-|TRBV27|15
CASSPWPNSYNEQFF
TGTGCCAGCAGCCCTTGGCCCAACTCCTACAATGAGCAGTTCTTC